These 23 T cell receptor beta chains originate from one sample sequenced in a study of graft-versus-host responses after intestinal transplantation. Using immunoSEQ multiplex PCR, the repertoire was profiled, and TCRdb retains in-frame clones only, with some absent. The data contain over 80,000 clones, roughly 88% of them singletons. Material: PBMCs, obtained 255 days after intestinal transplant. Every receptor here comes from a human patient who received an intestinal transplant, so some T cells may come from the graft donor.

The chain has TRBV2 and TRBJ2-7; D gene uncertain. The V gene's germline CDR1 is SNHLY and CDR2 FYNNEI. CDR3 length equals 13 residues. V shed 2 bases and J shed 4 bases, with 9 bases lying between them. CDR3 amino acids: CASSESWGYEQYV. In DNA form, the CDR3 reads TGTGCCAGCAGTGAAAGCTGGGGATACGAGCAGTACGTC.

This clone showed up just a few times. The CDR3 DNA sequence: TGTGCCAGCAGTTTACACTCCTACGAGCAGTACTTC. Encoded protein: CASSLHSYEQYF. This rearrangement joins TRBV27 to TRBJ2-7; D remains unclear. The CDR3 loop spans 12 amino acids. Germline CDR1 reads MNHEY; CDR2 reads SMNVEV (reference sequence). V was trimmed by 2 bases and J by 0 bases, leaving 2 bases between them.

This chain uses TRBV27 with TRBJ1-1; no reliable D call. This CDR3 comprises 16 residues. In germline, CDR1 is MNHEY, CDR2 SMNVEV (reference sequence). V lost 8 bases and J 1 base, leaving 20 bases between the germline ends. The CDR3 sequence: CASRARWGFENTEAFF. The DNA of the CDR3 is TGTGCCAGCCGCGCGAGGTGGGGATTCGAGAACACTGAAGCTTTCTTT.

V gene TRBV2 combines with J gene TRBJ2-1, with 12 bases identical to TRBD2. The V and J ends lost 6 bases and 0 bases, in that order; junction bases with no gene match: 6. CDR3 length: 17 amino acids. In germline, CDR1 is SNHLY, CDR2 FYNNEI. The CDR3 sequence: CASRDRLAGASYNEQFF. CDR3 bases: TGTGCCAGCAGGGACCGACTAGCGGGGGCCTCCTACAATGAGCAGTTCTTC.

About this clone: Relative to the germline gene, one junction end is altered; a read error may explain this. This chain connects TRBV7-7 to TRBJ2-5; D possibly corresponds to TRBD1 (5 bases). CDR1 SSHAT and CDR2 FNYEAQ come from the germline V gene (reference sequence). The CDR3 totals 16 residues. The CDR3 DNA reads TGTGCTAGCAGCCCAGCCCCCAGGGTGGGACAAGAGACCCAGTACTTC. It specifies CASSPAPRVGQETQYF. Full variable domain (missing parts from reference TRBV7-7 and TRBJ2-5): GAGVSQSPRYKVTKRGQDVTLRCDPISSHATLYWYQQALGQGPEFLTYFNYEAQPDKSGLPSDRFSAERPEGSISTLTIQRTEQRDSAMYRCASSPAPRVGQETQYFGPGTRLLVL.

The chain joins TRBV7-2 to TRBJ1-5; D is unclear. This CDR3 is 13 amino acids long. Germline CDR1 and CDR2: SGHTA and FQGNSA. V lost 5 bases to trimming and J lost 6 bases, with 11 bases between them. CDR3 nucleotide sequence: TGTGCCAGCAGCGCAACTTGGGGTCAGCCCCAGCATTTT. Translation: CASSATWGQPQHF.

The V call is TRBV5-5, the J call TRBJ2-7, with 11 bases lining up with TRBD1. V lost 0 bases to trimming and J lost 4 bases; unmatched junction nucleotides: 6. Germline V lookup: CDR1 SGHKS, CDR2 YYEKEE (reference sequence). CDR3 length: 16 residues. Written as DNA, the CDR3 is TGTGCCAGCAGCTTGGTATCCGGGACAGGGGGATACGAGCAGTACTTC. As protein: CASSLVSGTGGYEQYF.

The chain couples TRBV5-4 to TRBJ1-1; D gene uncertain. Germline CDR1 is SGHNT and CDR2 is YYREEE (reference sequence). V lost 2 bases to trimming and J lost 0 bases, with 11 bases between them. The CDR3 runs 15 residues. CDR3: CASSFKTSLNTEAFF. In DNA form, the CDR3 reads TGTGCCAGCAGCTTTAAGACGTCTCTGAACACTGAAGCTTTCTTT.

The chain uses TRBV6-6 and TRBJ1-2, with D possibly TRBD1 on 6 matching bases. The CDR3 covers 16 residues. V was clipped by 2 bases and J by 7 bases, with 20 bases between them. CDR1 and CDR2 (germline): MNHNY, SVGAGI (reference sequence). In DNA, the CDR3 is TGTGCCAGCAGTTACAAATCATCCGGGGGGCTCGGTGGCTACACCTTC. Translating it yields CASSYKSSGGLGGYTF.

The chain recombines TRBV9 with TRBJ1-2; the D gene is possibly TRBD1 (5 bases). Germline assignment: CDR1 SGDLS and CDR2 YYNGEE. This CDR3 spans 15 amino acids. Trimming stripped 4 bases from V and 0 bases from J, with 13 bases between. The CDR3 loop reads CASSLRGTANYGYTF. CDR3 nucleotides: TGTGCCAGCAGCCTTCGGGGGACGGCTAACTATGGCTACACCTTC.

The rearrangement uses TRBV18 and TRBJ1-3; possibly TRBD1 for D (5 bases). Germline loops: CDR1 KGHSH, CDR2 LQKENI. The CDR3 runs to 14 residues. Trimming removed 3 bases at V and 2 bases at J, with 8 bases between. The CDR3: CASSPGLTGNTIYF. Here the CDR3 DNA reads TGTGCCAGCTCACCGGGACTGACTGGAAACACCATATATTTT.

V usage is TRBV7-9 and J usage is TRBJ2-2; the match to TRBD2 covers 9 bases. CDR3 length: 15 residues. The germline V gene has CDR1 SEHNR and CDR2 FQNEAQ (reference sequence). J lost 5 bases, V lost 4 bases, and 5 bases had no gene match. CDR3 sequence (DNA): TGTGCCAGCAGCTCTAGCGGGGCGGGGACCGGGGAGCTGTTTTTT. This gives the protein CASSSSGAGTGELFF.

This chain connects TRBV6-5 to TRBJ2-7; 8 positions match TRBD1. The J segment lost 2 bases and the V segment lost 2 bases, leaving 8 bases of the junction unmatched. CDR1 is MNHEY and CDR2 is SVGAGI in the germline V gene. The length of the CDR3 is 16 residues. The CDR3 DNA reads TGTGCCAGCAGTTACGGAGGGACAGGTGGGGCCTACGAGCAGTACTTC. Translating gives CASSYGGTGGAYEQYF.

The V gene is TRBV29-1, the J gene TRBJ2-3, with D possibly matching TRBD2 (6 bases). CDR3 size: 14 residues. CDR1 and CDR2 from the germline V gene are SQVTM and ANQGSEA. Trimming removed 0 bases from V and 0 bases from J, with 7 bases in between. CDR3 sequence (DNA): TGCAGCGTTGAAGAGCGGGATAGCACAGATACGCAGTATTTT. It is translated as CSVEERDSTDTQYF.

The J gene is TRBJ2-3, the V gene TRBV5-6, with a weak D call TRBD2 (6 bases). This CDR3 spans 15 amino acids. Germline CDR1 and CDR2: SGHDT and YYEEEE. The ends were cut back, 4 bases at V and 2 bases at J, with 14 bases in the middle. The CDR3 DNA is TGTGCCAGCAGCCCCAGGGACTCCTACACAGATACGCAGTATTTT. It is translated as CASSPRDSYTDTQYF.

V and J are TRBV11-2 and TRBJ2-2, with TRBD2 matching over 9 bases. The germline gives CDR1 SGHAT, CDR2 FQNNGV. This CDR3 spans 16 amino acids. V trimming: 4 bases; J trimming: 1 base; junction bases outside the gene matches: 4. The CDR3 here is CASSSRAGGNTGELFF. The CDR3, as DNA: TGTGCCAGCAGCTCGCGAGCGGGGGGGAACACCGGGGAGCTGTTTTTT. Based on the CDR3 plus reference TRBV11-2 and TRBJ2-2, the full variable domain is EAGVAQSPRYKIIEKRQSVAFWCNPISGHATLYWYQQILGQGPKLLIQFQNNGVVDDSQLPKDRFSAERLKGVDSTLKIQPAKLEDSAVYLCASSSRAGGNTGELFFGEGSRLTVL.

The genes are TRBV30 and TRBJ2-7; possibly TRBD2 for D (5 bases). Trimming shortened V by 0 bases and J by 2 bases, and 8 bases separated the two germline ends. The CDR3 consists of 13 residues. Germline V lookup: CDR1 GTSNPN, CDR2 SVGIG (reference sequence). In nucleotides, the CDR3 is TGTGCCTGGAGTGTACGGAGGACCTACGAGCAGTACTTC. It codes for CAWSVRRTYEQYF.

V gene TRBV7-9 combines with J gene TRBJ2-1; 12 nucleotides align to TRBD2. The CDR3 sequence is 16 residues long. Germline values: CDR1 SEHNR, CDR2 FQNEAQ (reference sequence). The junction had 5 bases not matched to a gene; V was cut back by 2 bases and J by 6 bases. DNA for the CDR3: TGTGCCAGCAGCTTAAGGGGACTAGCGGGCCTCAATGAGCAGTTCTTC. Its protein product is CASSLRGLAGLNEQFF.

This CDR3 is CASSLEDLQNSPLHF. The CDR3 region has the DNA TGTGCCAGCAGCTTAGAAGACCTCCAAAATTCACCCCTCCACTTT. The J gene is TRBJ1-6, the V gene TRBV7-2; D gene uncertain. CDR3 size: 15 residues. Germline CDR1 SGHTA, CDR2 FQGNSA. Trimming left V 1 base short and J 7 bases short, with 11 bases between.

The V gene is TRBV9, the J gene TRBJ2-1; 12 bases align to TRBD2. The trim removed 4 bases at V and 4 bases at J, leaving 6 bases unmatched. Looked up from germline, CDR1 is SGDLS and CDR2 is YYNGEE. The CDR3 is 16 residues long. The CDR3 nucleotides read TGTGCCAGCAGCCGCCGGACTAGCGGGGCTTACAATGAGCAGTTCTTC. Residues: CASSRRTSGAYNEQFF.

V is TRBV7-2 and J is TRBJ2-3, with 10 bases identical to TRBD2. Germline lookup yields CDR1 SGHTA and CDR2 FQGNSA. The ends lost 2 bases at V and 2 bases at J; junction bases unmatched: 10. This CDR3 has 18 residues. In nucleotides, the CDR3 is TGTGCCAGCAGCTTACGTCATCCGCTAGCGGGAGACACAGATACGCAGTATTTT. Translated: CASSLRHPLAGDTDTQYF. Looking up the rest from reference TRBV7-2 and TRBJ2-3 gives the full variable domain: GAGVSQSPSNKVTEKGKDVELRCDPISGHTALYWYRQSLGQGLEFLIYFQGNSAPDKSGLPSDRFSAERTGGSVSTLTIQRTQQEDSAVYLCASSLRHPLAGDTDTQYFGPGTRLTVL.

A few counts support this clone. This chain uses TRBV5-1 with TRBJ2-3; 9 nucleotides match TRBD2. CDR3 size: 14 residues. V dropped 7 bases and J dropped 1; count of bases not matched to a gene: 4. In germline, CDR1 is SGHRS, CDR2 YFSETQ. CDR3 sequence (DNA): TGCGCCAGCGCCGAGCGGGGGGGCACAGATACGCAGTATTTT. It codes for CASAERGGTDTQYF.

The chain joins TRBV6-1 to TRBJ2-6; D ambiguous. The V end was cut by 6 bases, the J end by 0 bases, with 6 bases between. The CDR3 runs 14 residues. Germline V gene sequence: CDR1 MNHNS, CDR2 SASEGT. The CDR3 here is CASSQHSGANVLTF. CDR3 DNA: TGTGCCAGCAGCCAGCACTCTGGGGCCAACGTCCTGACTTTC.